These T cell receptor beta chains were read from a single sample in a study of T cell responses to AZD1222 COVID-19 vaccine. Here immunoSEQ multiplex PCR was the method, and the copy in TCRdb shows in-frame clones only, minus some. The table has 150,000 or so clones, over 85% seen once. The source was peripheral blood, collected on day 0 of MenACWY control vaccination. These receptors were collected from an adult in good health. CDR3s include the opening cysteine and the closing phenylalanine or tryptophan. The D gene is left open where the match is weak. Only part of the rows carry a size: once, few, many, or a class if the clone is expanded.

>-|TRBJ1-5|TRBV7-5|-|19
TGTGTCCGATCATCAAAGCGGCAGGGTTCCATAGAAAGCAATCAGCCCCAGCATTTT
CVRSSKRQGSIESNQPQHF
>-|TRBJ1-4|TRBV19|-|13
TGTGCCAGTAGTATAGATCACAGTGAAAAACTGTTTTTT
CASSIDHSEKLFF
>-|TRBJ1-2|TRBV5-1|-|13
TGCGCCAGCAGCGGTGAGGGGCTCTATGGCTACACCTTC
CASSGEGLYGYTF
>TRBD2|TRBJ2-7|TRBV6-2/TRBV6-3|-|20
TGTGCCAGCAGCCGCCTAGTGGGCAGTCGGACTAGCGGGAGTAGGGACGAGCAGTACTTC
CASSRLVGSRTSGSRDEQYF
>-|TRBJ2-3|TRBV7-8|-|12
TGTGCCAGCAGCTTAGCTGGCAGAGAGCAGTATTTT
CASSLAGREQYF
>-|TRBJ1-1|TRBV5-6|-|13
TGTGCCAGCAGCTACGGGACGGAGACTGAAGCTTTCTTT
CASSYGTETEAFF
>-|TRBJ2-2|TRBV5-1|-|12
TGCGCCAGCAGAGGGGGCACCGGGGAGCTGTTTTTT
CASRGGTGELFF
>TRBD2|TRBJ2-1|TRBV28|-|14
TGTGCCAGTTCCGGGGGGAGCTCCTACAATGAGCAGTTCTTC
CASSGGSSYNEQFF
>TRBD2|TRBJ2-1|TRBV28|-|14
TGTGCCAGCAGCCGAGCGGGAGGGCTCGGTGAGCAGTTCTTC
CASSRAGGLGEQFF
>TRBD1|TRBJ1-5|TRBV28|-|14
TGTGCCAGCACTGCCGACAGGGTCCCAGGGTCCCAGCATTTT
CASTADRVPGSQHF
>-|TRBJ1-2|TRBV28|-|13
TGTGCCAGCACCCGGACGGCAAACTATGGCTACACCTTC
CASTRTANYGYTF
>TRBD1|TRBJ1-1|TRBV29-1|-|13
TGCAGCGTTTCCTGGACAGGGCAGAATGTAGCTTTCTTT
CSVSWTGQNVAFF
>TRBD1|TRBJ1-4|TRBV2|once|17
TGTGCCAGCAGTTTACGCCGCCAGGGGGCGACTAATGAAAAACTGTTTTTT
CASSLRRQGATNEKLFF
>TRBD2|TRBJ2-7|TRBV4-2|-|16
TGTGCCAGCAGCCAAGGGCTCAGGACTAGCGCATACGAGCAGTACTTC
CASSQGLRTSAYEQYF
>-|TRBJ2-2|TRBV15|few|13
TGTGCCACCAGTGACGAGTCGGCCGGGGAGCTGTTTTTT
CATSDESAGELFF
>TRBD2|TRBJ2-7|TRBV5-1|-|15
TGCGCCAGCAGCTTGATGGCGGGAGGGCCAGGAGAGCAGTACTTC
CASSLMAGGPGEQYF
>-|TRBJ2-7|TRBV5-1|-|16
TGCGCCAGCAGCTTGAACGACAGGTTTAGCTCCTACGAGCAGTACTTC
CASSLNDRFSSYEQYF
>-|TRBJ1-5|TRBV14|-|14
TGTGCCAGCAGCCAGGGAGGTAGCAATCAGCCCCAGCATTTT
CASSQGGSNQPQHF
>-|TRBJ1-1|TRBV15|-|13
TGTGCCACCAGCAGACAGTTTTACACTGAAGCTTTCTTT
CATSRQFYTEAFF
>TRBD2|TRBJ2-5|TRBV12-5|once|16
TGTGCTAGTGGTCCCTGGGGAGCGGGGGGGGTAGAGACCCAGTACTTC
CASGPWGAGGVETQYF
>-|TRBJ1-3|TRBV28|-|12
TGTGCCAGCAGTTCCCTCGGGGGAACCATATATTTT
CASSSLGGTIYF
>-|TRBJ1-5|TRBV5-8|-|14
TGTGCCAGCAGCTTTTTCCGGGGAAATCAGCCCCAGCATTTT
CASSFFRGNQPQHF
>-|TRBJ1-4|TRBV5-5|-|13
TGTGCCAGCAGCCGTGGCCCTAATGAAAAACTGTTTTTT
CASSRGPNEKLFF
>TRBD1|TRBJ2-3|TRBV28|-|14
TGTGCCAGCAGTCCGGGACAGCCCACAGATACGCAGTATTTT
CASSPGQPTDTQYF
>-|TRBJ1-1|TRBV5-4|-|13
TGTGCCAGCAGCTCAGGGGACCCCACTGAAGCTTTCTTT
CASSSGDPTEAFF